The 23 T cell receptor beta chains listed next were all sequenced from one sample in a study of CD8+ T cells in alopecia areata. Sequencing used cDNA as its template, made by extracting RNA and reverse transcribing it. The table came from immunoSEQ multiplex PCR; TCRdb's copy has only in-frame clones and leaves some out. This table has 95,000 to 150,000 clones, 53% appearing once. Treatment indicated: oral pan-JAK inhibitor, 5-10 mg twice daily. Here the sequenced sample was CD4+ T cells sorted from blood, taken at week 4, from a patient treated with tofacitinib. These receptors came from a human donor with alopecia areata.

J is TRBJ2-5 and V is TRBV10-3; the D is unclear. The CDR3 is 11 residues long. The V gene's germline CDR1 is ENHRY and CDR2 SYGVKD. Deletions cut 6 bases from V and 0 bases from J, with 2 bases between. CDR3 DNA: TGTGCCATCAGCTACCAAGAGACCCAGTACTTC. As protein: CAISYQETQYF.

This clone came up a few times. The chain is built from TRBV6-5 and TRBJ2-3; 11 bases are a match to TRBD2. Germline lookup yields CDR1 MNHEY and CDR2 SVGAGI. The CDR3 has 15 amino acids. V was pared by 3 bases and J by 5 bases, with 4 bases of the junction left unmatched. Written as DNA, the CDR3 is TGTGCCAGCAGTTATAGCGGGGGGGCCGGAGATACGCAGTATTTT. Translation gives CASSYSGGAGDTQYF.

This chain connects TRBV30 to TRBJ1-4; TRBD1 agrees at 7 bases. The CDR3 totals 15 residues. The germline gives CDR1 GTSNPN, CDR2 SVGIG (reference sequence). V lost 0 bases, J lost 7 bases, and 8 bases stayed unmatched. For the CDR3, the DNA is TGTGCCTGGAGTGTACTCGCAGGGGGTGTTGAAAAACTGTTTTTT. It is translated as CAWSVLAGGVEKLFF.

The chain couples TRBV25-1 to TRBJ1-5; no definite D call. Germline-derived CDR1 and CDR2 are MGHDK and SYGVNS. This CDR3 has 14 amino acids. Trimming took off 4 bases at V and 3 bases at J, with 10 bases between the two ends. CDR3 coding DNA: TGTGCCAGCAGTGGGGCAGGACTCAATCAGCCCCAGCATTTT. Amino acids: CASSGAGLNQPQHF.

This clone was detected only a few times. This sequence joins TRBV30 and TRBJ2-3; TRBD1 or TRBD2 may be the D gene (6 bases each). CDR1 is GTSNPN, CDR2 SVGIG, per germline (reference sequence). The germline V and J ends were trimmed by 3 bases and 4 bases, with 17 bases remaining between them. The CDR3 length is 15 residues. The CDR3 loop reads CAWRVRGGNADTQYF. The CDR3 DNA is TGTGCCTGGAGAGTGAGAGGGGGGAACGCAGATACGCAGTATTTT.

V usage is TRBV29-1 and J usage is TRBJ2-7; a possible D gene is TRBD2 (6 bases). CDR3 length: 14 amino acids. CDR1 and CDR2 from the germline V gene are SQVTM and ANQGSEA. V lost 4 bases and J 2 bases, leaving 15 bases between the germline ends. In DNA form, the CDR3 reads TGCAGCGTTGTCCCTACTAGCCGCGCCTACGAGCAGTACTTC. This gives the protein CSVVPTSRAYEQYF.

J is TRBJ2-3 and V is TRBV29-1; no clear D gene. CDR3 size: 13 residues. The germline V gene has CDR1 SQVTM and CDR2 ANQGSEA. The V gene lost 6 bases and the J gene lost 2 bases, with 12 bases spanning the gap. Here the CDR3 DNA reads TGCAGCGTGACCCGGAGTCACACAGATACGCAGTATTTT. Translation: CSVTRSHTDTQYF.

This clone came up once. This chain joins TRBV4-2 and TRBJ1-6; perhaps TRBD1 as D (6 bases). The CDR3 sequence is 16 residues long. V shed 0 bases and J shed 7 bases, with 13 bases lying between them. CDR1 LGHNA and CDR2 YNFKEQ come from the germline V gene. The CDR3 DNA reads TGTGCCAGCAGCCAAGAAGCGGTACAGGGAAATTCACCCCTCCACTTT. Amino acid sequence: CASSQEAVQGNSPLHF.

The CDR3 protein is CASSKTGKFGYTF. Written as DNA, the CDR3 is TGTGCCAGCAGCAAGACAGGGAAGTTTGGCTACACCTTC. This rearrangement joins TRBV6-1 to TRBJ1-2, with 7 positions matching TRBD1. The germline V gene encodes CDR1 MNHNS and CDR2 SASEGT. V was clipped by 6 bases and J by 7 bases; unmatched bases: 8. This CDR3 has 13 amino acids.

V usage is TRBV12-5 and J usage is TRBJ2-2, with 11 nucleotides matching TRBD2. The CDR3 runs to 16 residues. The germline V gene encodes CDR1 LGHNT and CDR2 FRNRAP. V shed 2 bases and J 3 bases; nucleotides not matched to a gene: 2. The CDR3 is CASGLTSGGYTGELFF. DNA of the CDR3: TGTGCTAGTGGTTTGACTAGCGGGGGCTACACCGGGGAGCTGTTTTTT.

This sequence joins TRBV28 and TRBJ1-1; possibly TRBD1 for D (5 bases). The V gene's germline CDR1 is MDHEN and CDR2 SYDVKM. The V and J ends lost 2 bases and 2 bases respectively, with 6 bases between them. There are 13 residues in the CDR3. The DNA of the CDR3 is TGTGCCAGCAGTTTAGGACAAAACACTGAAGCTTTCTTT. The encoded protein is CASSLGQNTEAFF.

The CDR3 region is CASSSLAGGSTDTQYF. CDR3 DNA: TGCGCCAGCAGCTCTTTAGCGGGAGGGAGTACAGATACGCAGTATTTT. The chain recombines TRBV5-1 with TRBJ2-3; TRBD2 matches 11 bases. Germline assignment: CDR1 SGHRS and CDR2 YFSETQ. Trimming took 3 bases from V and 3 from J; bases not matched to a gene: 6. The CDR3 has 16 residues. Based on the CDR3 plus reference TRBV5-1 and TRBJ2-3, the full variable domain is KAGVTQTPRYLIKTRGQQVTLSCSPISGHRSVSWYQQTPGQGLQFLFEYFSETQRNKGNFPGRFSGRQFSNSRSEMNVSTLELGDSALYLCASSSLAGGSTDTQYFGPGTRLTVL.

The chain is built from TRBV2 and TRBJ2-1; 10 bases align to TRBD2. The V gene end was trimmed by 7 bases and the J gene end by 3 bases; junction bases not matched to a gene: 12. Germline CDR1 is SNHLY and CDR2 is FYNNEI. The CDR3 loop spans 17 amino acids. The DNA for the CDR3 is TGTGCCAGCAATCCAACGGGGATAGCGGGGGGCTACAATGAGCAGTTCTTC. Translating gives CASNPTGIAGGYNEQFF.

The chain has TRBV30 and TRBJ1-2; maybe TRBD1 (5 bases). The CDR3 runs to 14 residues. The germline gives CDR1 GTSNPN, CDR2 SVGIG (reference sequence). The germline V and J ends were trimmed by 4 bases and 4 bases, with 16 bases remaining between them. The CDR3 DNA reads TGTGCCTGGAATTTAGAGGGGCGGACCTATGGCTACACCTTC. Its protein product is CAWNLEGRTYGYTF.

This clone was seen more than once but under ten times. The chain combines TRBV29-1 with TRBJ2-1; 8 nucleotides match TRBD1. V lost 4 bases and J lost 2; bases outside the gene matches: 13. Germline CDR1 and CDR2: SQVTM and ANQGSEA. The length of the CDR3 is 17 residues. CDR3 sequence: CSVGQGGGQGPYNEQFF. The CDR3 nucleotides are TGCAGCGTTGGTCAAGGGGGTGGACAGGGCCCCTACAATGAGCAGTTCTTC.

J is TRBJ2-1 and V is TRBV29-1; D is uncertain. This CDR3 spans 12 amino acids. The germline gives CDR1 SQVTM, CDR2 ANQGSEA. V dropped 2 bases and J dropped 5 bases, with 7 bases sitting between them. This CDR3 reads CSVEYFDNEQFF. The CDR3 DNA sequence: TGCAGCGTTGAATACTTCGACAATGAGCAGTTCTTC.

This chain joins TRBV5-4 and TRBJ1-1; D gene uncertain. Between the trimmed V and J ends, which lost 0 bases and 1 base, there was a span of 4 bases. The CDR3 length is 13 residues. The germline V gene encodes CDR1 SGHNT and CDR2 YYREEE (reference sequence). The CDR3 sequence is CASSLEENTEAFF. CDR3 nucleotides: TGTGCCAGCAGCTTGGAGGAGAACACTGAAGCTTTCTTT. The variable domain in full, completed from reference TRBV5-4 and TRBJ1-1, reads ETGVTQSPTHLIKTRGQQVTLRCSSQSGHNTVSWYQQALGQGPQFIFQYYREEENGRGNFPPRFSGLQFPNYSSELNVNALELDDSALYLCASSLEENTEAFFGQGTRLTVV.

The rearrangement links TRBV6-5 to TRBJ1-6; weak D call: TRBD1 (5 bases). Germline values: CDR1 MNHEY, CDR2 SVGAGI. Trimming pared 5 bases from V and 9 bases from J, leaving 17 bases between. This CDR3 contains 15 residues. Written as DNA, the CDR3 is TGTGCCAGCAGTGGCGGGGGAAGTGGGGTTTCACCCCTCCACTTT. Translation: CASSGGGSGVSPLHF.

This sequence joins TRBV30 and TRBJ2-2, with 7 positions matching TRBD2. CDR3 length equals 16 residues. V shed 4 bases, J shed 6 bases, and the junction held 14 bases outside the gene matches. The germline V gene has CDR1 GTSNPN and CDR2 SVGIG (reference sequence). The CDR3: CAWTKAGLPVAGELFF. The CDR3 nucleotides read TGTGCCTGGACCAAAGCGGGACTCCCCGTAGCCGGGGAGCTGTTTTTT.

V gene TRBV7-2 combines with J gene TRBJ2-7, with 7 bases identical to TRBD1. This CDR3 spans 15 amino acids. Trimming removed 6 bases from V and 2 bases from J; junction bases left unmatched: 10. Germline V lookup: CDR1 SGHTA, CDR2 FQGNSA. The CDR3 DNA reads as TGTGCCAGCAGTCCGGACAGGCACCTAACCTACGAGCAGTACTTC. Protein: CASSPDRHLTYEQYF.

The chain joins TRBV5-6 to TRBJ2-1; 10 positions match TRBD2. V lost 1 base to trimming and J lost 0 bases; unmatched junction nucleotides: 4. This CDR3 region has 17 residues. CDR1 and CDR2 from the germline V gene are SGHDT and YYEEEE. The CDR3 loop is CASSLTSGTSSYNEQFF. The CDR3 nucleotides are TGTGCCAGCAGCTTGACTAGCGGGACTAGCTCCTACAATGAGCAGTTCTTC.

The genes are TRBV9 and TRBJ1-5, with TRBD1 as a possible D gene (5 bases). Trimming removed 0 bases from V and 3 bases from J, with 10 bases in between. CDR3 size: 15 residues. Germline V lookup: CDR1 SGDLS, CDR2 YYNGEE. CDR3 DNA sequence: TGTGCCAGCAGCGTAGGAGGAGGGGACAATCAGCCCCAGCATTTT. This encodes CASSVGGGDNQPQHF.

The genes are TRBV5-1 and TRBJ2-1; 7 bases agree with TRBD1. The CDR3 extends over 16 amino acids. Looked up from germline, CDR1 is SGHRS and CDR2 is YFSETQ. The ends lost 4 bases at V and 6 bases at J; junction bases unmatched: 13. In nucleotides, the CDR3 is TGCGCCAGCAGCGTTGGGACAAACCGGGACAGCAATGAGCAGTTCTTC. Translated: CASSVGTNRDSNEQFF. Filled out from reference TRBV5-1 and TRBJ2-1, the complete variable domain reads KAGVTQTPRYLIKTRGQQVTLSCSPISGHRSVSWYQQTPGQGLQFLFEYFSETQRNKGNFPGRFSGRQFSNSRSEMNVSTLELGDSALYLCASSVGTNRDSNEQFFGPGTRLTVL.